The clone carrying this T cell receptor (beta chain) was counted between two and nine times. The antigen is not known. Primed by a sample-barcoded 5' primer and a J-beta primer mix, a second PCR proceeded for 7 to 11 cycles. TCRdb fed the 5' RACE reads into MiXCR, producing one record per CDR3 protein. The table records 750,000 or so distinct CDR3 sequences, 25% of them present only once. The V gene lost 4 bases and the J gene lost 2 bases, with 14 bases spanning the gap. The CDR3 has 15 residues. Germline CDR1 and CDR2: SGHAT and FQNNGV. The data are from a study of blood T cells in healthy people across ages. Study-wide results and caveats: PBMCs that were unsorted prevented a conclusive naive versus antigen-experienced comparison.

This sample also belongs to another study, concerning T cells of mothers and their children.

V gene TRBV11-2 combines with J gene TRBJ2-5; D is ambiguous. Sequencing was carried out using blood. The source of this sequence is a boy aged 5-17 years in good health. CDR3 coding DNA: TGTGCCAGCAGCTCGCGACGGCATACTCAAGAGACCCAGTACTTC. Protein product: CASSSRRHTQETQYF.